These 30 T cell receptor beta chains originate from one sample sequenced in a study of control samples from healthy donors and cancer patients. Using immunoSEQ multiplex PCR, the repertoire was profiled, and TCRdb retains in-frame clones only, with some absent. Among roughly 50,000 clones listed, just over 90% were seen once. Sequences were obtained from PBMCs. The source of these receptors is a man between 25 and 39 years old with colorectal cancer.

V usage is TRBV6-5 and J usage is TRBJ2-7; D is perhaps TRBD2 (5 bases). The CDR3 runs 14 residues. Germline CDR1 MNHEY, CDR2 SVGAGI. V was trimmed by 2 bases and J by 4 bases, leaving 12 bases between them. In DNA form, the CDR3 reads TGTGCCAGCAGTTACGAAGAGGGAAGTTACGAGCAGTACTTC. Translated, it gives CASSYEEGSYEQYF.

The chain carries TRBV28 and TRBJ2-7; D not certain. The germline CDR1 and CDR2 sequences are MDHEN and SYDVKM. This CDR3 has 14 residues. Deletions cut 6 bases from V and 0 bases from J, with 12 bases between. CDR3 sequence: CASRAFETSYEQYV. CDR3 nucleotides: TGTGCCAGCAGGGCATTCGAAACCTCCTACGAGCAGTACGTC.

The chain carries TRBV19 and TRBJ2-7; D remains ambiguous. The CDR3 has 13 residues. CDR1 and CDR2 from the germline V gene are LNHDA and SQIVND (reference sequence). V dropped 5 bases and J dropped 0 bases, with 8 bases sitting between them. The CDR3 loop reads CASSGDHSYEQYF. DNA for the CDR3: TGTGCCAGTAGTGGGGATCACTCCTACGAGCAGTACTTC.

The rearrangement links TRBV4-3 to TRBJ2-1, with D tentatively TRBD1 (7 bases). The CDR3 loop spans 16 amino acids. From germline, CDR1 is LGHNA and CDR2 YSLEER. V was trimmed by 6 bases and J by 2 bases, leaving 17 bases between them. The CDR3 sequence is CASSQGGQLTYNEQFF. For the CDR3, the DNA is TGCGCCAGCAGTCAGGGGGGACAGCTAACCTACAATGAGCAGTTCTTC.

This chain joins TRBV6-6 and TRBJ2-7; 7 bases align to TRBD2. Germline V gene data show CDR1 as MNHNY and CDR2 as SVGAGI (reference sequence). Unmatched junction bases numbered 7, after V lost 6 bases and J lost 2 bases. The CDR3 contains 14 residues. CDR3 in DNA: TGTGCCAGCAGAGCCGGGACTACGACCTACGAGCAGTACTTC. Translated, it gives CASRAGTTTYEQYF.

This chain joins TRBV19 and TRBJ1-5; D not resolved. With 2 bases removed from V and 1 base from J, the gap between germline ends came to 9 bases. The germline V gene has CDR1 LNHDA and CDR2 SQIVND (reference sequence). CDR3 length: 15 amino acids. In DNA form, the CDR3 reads TGTGCCAGTAGTATATCGGGTATCAGCAATCAGCCCCAGCATTTT. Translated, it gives CASSISGISNQPQHF.

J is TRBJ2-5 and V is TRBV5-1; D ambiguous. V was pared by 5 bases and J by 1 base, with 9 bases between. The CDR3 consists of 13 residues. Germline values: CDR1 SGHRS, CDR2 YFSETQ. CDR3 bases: TGCGCCAGCAGGGGCGCTTCCCAAGAGACCCAGTACTTC. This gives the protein CASRGASQETQYF.

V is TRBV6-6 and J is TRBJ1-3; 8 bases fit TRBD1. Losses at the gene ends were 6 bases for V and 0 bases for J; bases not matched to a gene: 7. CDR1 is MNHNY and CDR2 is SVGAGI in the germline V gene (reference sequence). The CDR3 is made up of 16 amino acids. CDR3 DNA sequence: TGTGCCAGCAGGTTAGGACAGGGCTTCTCTGGAAACACCATATATTTT. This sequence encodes CASRLGQGFSGNTIYF.

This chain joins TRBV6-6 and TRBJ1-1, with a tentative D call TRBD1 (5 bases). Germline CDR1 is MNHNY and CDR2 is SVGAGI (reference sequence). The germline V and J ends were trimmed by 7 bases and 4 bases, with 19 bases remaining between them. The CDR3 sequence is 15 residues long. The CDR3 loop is CASTRGDLEGTEAFF. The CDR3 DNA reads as TGTGCCAGCACCCGAGGGGACCTCGAAGGCACTGAAGCTTTCTTT.

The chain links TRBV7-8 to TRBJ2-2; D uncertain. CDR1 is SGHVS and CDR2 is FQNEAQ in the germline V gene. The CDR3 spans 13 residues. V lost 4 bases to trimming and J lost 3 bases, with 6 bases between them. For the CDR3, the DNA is TGTGCCAGCAGCTCCACTCACACCGGGGAGCTGTTTTTT. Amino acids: CASSSTHTGELFF.

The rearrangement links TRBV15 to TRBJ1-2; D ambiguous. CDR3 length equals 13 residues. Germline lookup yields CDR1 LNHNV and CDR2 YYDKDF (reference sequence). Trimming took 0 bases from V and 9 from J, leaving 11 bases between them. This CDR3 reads CATSRDGPHSYTF. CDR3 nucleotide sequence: TGTGCCACCAGCAGAGATGGACCTCACAGCTACACCTTC.

CDR3 nucleotides: TGCGCCAGCAGTCAACCCCCCAACTATTACACAGGGGCCTACGAGCAGTACGTC. This codes for CASSQPPNYYTGAYEQYV. This sequence joins TRBV23-1 and TRBJ2-7; 7 nucleotides match TRBD1. TRBV23-1 is marked as an open reading frame, function uncertain. V lost 2 bases and J lost 2; bases outside the gene matches: 15. This CDR3 spans 18 amino acids.

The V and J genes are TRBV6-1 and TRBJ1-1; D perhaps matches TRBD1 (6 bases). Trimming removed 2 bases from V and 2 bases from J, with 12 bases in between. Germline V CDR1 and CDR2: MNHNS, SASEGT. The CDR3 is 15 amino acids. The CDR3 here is CASSERWTANTEAFF. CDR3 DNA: TGTGCCAGCAGTGAACGTTGGACAGCTAACACTGAAGCTTTCTTT.

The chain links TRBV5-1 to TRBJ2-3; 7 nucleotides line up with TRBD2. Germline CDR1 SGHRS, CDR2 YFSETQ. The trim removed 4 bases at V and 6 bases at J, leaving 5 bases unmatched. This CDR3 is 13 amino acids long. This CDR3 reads CASSPDGRDTQYF. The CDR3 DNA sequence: TGCGCCAGCAGCCCGGACGGGAGGGATACGCAGTATTTT.

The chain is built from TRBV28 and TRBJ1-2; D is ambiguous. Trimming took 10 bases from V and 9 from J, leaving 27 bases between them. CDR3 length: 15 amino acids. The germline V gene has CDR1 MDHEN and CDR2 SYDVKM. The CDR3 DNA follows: TGTGCCACTCTCCCATGGGCAGCGGATCTTAAGAGCTACACCTTC. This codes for CATLPWAADLKSYTF.

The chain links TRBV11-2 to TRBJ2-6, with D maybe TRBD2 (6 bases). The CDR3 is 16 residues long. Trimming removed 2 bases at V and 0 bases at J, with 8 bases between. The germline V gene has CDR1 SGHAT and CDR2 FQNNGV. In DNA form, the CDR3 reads TGTGCCAGCAGCTTATCGGGAGTCTCTGGGGCCAACGTCCTGACTTTC. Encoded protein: CASSLSGVSGANVLTF.

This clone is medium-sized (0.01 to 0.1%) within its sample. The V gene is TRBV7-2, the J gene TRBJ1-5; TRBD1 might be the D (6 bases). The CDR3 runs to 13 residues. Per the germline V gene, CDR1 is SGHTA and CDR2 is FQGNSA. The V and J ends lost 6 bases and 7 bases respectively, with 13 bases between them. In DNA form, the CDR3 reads TGTGCCAGCAGTTCACAGGGCCGGCAGCCCCAGCATTTT. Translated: CASSSQGRQPQHF.

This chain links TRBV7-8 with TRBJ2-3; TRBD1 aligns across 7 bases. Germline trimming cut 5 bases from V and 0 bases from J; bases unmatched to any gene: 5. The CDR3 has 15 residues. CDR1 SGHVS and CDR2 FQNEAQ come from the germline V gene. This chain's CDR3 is CASSLGQSSTDTQYF. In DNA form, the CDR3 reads TGTGCCAGCAGCCTGGGACAGAGTAGCACAGATACGCAGTATTTT.

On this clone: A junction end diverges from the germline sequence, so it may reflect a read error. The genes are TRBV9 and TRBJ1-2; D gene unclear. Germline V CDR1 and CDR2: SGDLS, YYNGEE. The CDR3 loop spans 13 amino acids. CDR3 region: CASSVAGAIWESF. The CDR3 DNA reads TGTGCCAGCAGCGTAGCAGGAGCGATTTGGGAATCCTTC.

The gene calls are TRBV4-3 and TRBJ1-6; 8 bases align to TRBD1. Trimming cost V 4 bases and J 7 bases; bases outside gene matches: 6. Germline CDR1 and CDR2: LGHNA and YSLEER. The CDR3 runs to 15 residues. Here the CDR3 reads CASSRYRGVNSPLHF. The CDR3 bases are TGCGCCAGCAGCCGATACAGGGGGGTCAATTCACCCCTCCACTTT.

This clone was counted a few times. The CDR3 sequence: CASTRETLGGNTIYF. The CDR3 DNA follows: TGTGCCAGCACTAGGGAGACTTTAGGCGGAAACACCATATATTTT. This sequence joins TRBV6-6 and TRBJ1-3; no firm D call. Germline V gene data show CDR1 as MNHNY and CDR2 as SVGAGI (reference sequence). V lost 7 bases and J 4 bases, leaving 17 bases between the germline ends. This CDR3 region has 15 residues.

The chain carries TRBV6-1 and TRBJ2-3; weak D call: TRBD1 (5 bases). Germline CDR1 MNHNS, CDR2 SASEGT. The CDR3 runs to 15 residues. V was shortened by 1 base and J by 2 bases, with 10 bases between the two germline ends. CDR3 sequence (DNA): TGTGCCAGCAGTGAAGATGACAGCCTCACAGATACGCAGTATTTT. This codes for CASSEDDSLTDTQYF.

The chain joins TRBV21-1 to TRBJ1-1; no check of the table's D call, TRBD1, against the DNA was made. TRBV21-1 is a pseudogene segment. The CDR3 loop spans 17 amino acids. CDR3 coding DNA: TGTGCCAGCACCACATTGAAACAGGGGCGGGGGAACACTGAAGCTTTCTTT. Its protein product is CASTTLKQGRGNTEAFF.

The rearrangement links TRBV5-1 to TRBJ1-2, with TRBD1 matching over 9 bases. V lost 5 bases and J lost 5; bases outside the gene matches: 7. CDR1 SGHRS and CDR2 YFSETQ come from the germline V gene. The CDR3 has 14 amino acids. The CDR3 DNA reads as TGCGCCAGCAGAGTGGGACAGGGAGCTTATGGCTACACCTTC. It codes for CASRVGQGAYGYTF.

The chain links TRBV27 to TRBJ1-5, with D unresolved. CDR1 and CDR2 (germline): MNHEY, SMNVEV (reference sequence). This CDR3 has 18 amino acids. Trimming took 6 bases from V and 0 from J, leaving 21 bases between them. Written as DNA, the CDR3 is TGTGCCAGCAGGACGCTACTATCGGACGGGAATAGCAATCAGCCCCAGCATTTT. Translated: CASRTLLSDGNSNQPQHF.

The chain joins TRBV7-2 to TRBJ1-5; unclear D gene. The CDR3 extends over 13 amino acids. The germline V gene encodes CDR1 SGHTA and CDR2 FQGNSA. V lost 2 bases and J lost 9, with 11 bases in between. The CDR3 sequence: CASSLKVTGPQHF. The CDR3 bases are TGTGCCAGCAGCTTAAAGGTTACGGGGCCCCAGCATTTT.

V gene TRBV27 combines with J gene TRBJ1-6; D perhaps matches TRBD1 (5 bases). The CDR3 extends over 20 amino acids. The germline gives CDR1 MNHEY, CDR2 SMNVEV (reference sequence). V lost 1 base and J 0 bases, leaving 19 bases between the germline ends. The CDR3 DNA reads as TGTGCCAGCAGTTTATGGGGGTCAGGGAAAGGAAGCTCCTATAATTCACCCCTCCACTTT. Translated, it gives CASSLWGSGKGSSYNSPLHF.

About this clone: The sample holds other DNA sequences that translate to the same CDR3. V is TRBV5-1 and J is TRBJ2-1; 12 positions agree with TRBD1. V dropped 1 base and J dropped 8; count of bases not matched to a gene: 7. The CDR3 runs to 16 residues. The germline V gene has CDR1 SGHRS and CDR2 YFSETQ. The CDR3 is CASSLYRDRGRDEQFF. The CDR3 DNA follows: TGCGCCAGCAGCTTGTATCGGGACAGGGGGCGAGATGAGCAGTTCTTC.

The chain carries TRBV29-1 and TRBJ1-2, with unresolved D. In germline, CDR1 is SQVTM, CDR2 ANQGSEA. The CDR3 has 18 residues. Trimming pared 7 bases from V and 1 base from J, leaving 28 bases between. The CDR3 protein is CSAPIGGLRGTINYGYTF. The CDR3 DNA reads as TGCAGCGCACCAATAGGTGGTCTACGGGGAACTATTAACTATGGCTACACCTTC.

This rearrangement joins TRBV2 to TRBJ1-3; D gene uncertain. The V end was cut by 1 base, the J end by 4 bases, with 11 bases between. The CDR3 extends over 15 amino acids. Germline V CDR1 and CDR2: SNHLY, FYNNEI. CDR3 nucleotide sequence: TGTGCCAGCAGTGAAGTCTTAGGGTTCGGAAACACCATATATTTT. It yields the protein CASSEVLGFGNTIYF.